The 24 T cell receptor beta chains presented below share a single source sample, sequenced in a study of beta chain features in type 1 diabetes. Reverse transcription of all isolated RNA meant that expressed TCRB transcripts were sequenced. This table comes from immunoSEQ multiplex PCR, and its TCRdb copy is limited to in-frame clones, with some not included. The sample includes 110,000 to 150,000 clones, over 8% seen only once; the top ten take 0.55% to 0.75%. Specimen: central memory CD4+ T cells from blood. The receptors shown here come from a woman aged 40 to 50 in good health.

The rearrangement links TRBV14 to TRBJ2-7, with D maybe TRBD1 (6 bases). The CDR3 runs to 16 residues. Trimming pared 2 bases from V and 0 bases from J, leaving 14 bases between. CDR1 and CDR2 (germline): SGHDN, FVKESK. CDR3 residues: CASSQFSGASSYEQYF. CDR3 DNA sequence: TGTGCCAGCAGCCAATTTTCAGGGGCGAGCTCCTACGAGCAGTACTTC. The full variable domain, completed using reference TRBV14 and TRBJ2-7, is EAGVTQFPSHSVIEKGQTVTLRCDPISGHDNLYWYRRVMGKEIKFLLHFVKESKQDESGMPNNRFLAERTGGTYSTLKVQPAELEDSGVYFCASSQFSGASSYEQYFGPGTRLTVT.

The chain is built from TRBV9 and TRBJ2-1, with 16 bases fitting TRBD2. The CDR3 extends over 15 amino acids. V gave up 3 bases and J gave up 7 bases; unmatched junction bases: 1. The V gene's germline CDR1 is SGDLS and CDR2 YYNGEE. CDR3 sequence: CASSGGLAGGNEQFF. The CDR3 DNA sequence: TGTGCCAGCAGCGGGGGACTAGCGGGGGGGAATGAGCAGTTCTTC.

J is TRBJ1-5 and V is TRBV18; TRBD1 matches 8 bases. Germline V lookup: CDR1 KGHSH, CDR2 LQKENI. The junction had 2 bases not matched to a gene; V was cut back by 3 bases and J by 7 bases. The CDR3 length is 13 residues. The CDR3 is CASSPDREQPQHF. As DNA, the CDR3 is TGTGCCAGCTCACCGGACAGGGAACAGCCCCAGCATTTT.

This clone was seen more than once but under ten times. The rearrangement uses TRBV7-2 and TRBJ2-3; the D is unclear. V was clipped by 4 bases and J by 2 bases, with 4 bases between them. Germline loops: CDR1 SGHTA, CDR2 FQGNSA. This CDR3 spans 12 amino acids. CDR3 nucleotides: TGTGCCAGCAGCTCCTTCACAGATACGCAGTATTTT. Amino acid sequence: CASSSFTDTQYF.

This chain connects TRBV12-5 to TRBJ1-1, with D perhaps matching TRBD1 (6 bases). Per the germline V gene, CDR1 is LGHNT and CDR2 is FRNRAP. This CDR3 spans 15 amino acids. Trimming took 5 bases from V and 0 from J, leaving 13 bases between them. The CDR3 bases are TGTGCTAGTGGTATAAACAGGGTCATGAACACTGAAGCTTTCTTT. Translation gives CASGINRVMNTEAFF.

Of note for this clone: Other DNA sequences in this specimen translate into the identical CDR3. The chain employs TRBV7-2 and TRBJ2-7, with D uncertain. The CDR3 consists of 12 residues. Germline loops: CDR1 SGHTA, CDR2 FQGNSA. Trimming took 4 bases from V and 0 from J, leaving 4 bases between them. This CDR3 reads CASSSSSYEQYF. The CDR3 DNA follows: TGTGCCAGCAGCTCGAGCTCCTACGAGCAGTACTTC. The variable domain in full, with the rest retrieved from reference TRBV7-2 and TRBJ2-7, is GAGVSQSPSNKVTEKGKDVELRCDPISGHTALYWYRQSLGQGLEFLIYFQGNSAPDKSGLPSDRFSAERTGGSVSTLTIQRTQQEDSAVYLCASSSSSYEQYFGPGTRLTVT.

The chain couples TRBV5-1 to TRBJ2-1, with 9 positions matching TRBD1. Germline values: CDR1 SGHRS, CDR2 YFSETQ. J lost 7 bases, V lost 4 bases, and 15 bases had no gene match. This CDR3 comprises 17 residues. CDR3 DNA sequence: TGCGCCAGCAGCATAGGACAGGGGAGGTGGTCATTAAATGAGCAGTTCTTC. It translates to CASSIGQGRWSLNEQFF.

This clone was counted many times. The CDR3 loop reads CASSDWQDYEQYF. The CDR3 nucleotides read TGTGCCAGCAGTGATTGGCAGGACTACGAGCAGTACTTC. This sequence joins TRBV6-1 and TRBJ2-7, with D uncertain. V was trimmed by 3 bases and J by 3 bases, leaving 9 bases between them. The germline V gene has CDR1 MNHNS and CDR2 SASEGT. The length of the CDR3 is 13 residues.

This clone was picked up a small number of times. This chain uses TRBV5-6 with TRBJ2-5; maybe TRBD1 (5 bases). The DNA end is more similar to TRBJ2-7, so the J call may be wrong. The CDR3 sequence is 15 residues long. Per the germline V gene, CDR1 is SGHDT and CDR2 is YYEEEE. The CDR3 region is CASSLGRRGNYEQYF. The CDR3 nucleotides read TGTGCCAGCAGCTTGGGGAGAAGGGGAAACTACGAGCAGTACTTC.

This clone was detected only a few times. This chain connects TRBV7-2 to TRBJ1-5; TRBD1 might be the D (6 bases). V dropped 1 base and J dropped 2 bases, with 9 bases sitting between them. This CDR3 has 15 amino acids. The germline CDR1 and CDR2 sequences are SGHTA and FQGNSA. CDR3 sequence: CASSLVAGGNQPQHF. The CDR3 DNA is TGTGCCAGCAGCTTAGTGGCAGGGGGCAATCAGCCCCAGCATTTT.

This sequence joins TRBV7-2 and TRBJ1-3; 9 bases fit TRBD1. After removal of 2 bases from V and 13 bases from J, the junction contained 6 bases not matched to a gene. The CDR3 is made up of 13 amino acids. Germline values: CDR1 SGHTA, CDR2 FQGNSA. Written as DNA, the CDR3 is TGTGCCAGCAGCTTACATCGGACAGGGGAGATATATTTT. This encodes CASSLHRTGEIYF.

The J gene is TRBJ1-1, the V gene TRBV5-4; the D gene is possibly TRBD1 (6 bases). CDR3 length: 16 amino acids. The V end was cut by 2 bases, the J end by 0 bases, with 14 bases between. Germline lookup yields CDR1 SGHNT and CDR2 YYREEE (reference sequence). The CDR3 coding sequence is TGTGCCAGCAGCTTATGGGCAGGGGCCCTGAACACTGAAGCTTTCTTT. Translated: CASSLWAGALNTEAFF.

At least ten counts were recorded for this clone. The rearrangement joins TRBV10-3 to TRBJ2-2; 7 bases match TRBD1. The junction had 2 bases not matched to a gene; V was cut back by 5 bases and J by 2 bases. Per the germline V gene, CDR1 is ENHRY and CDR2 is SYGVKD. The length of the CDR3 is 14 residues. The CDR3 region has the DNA TGTGCCATCAGTCGGGACAGCAACACCGGGGAGCTGTTTTTT. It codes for CAISRDSNTGELFF.

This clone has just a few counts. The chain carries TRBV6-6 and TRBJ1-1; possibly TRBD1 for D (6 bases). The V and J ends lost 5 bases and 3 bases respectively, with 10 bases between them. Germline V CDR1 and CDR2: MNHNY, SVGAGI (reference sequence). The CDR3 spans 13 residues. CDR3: CASSQQGYTEAFF. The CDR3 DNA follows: TGTGCCAGCAGTCAACAGGGCTACACTGAAGCTTTCTTT.

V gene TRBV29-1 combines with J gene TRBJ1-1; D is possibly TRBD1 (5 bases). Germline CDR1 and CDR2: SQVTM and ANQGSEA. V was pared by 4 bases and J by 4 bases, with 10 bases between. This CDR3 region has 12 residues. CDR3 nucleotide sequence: TGCAGCGTTGTCGGGGGTGGCACTGAAGCTTTCTTT. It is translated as CSVVGGGTEAFF.

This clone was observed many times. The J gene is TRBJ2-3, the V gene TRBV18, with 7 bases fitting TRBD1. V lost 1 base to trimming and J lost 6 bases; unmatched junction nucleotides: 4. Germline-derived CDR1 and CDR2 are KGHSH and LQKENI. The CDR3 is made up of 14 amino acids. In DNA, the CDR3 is TGTGCCAGCTCACCACGGACAGGATGGGATACGCAGTATTTT. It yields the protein CASSPRTGWDTQYF.

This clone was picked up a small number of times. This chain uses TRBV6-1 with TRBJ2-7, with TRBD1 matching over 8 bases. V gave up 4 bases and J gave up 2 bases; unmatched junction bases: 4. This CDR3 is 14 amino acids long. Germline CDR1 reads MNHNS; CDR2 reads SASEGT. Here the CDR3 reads CASSGTGNAYEQYF. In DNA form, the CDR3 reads TGTGCCAGCAGTGGGACAGGGAACGCCTACGAGCAGTACTTC.

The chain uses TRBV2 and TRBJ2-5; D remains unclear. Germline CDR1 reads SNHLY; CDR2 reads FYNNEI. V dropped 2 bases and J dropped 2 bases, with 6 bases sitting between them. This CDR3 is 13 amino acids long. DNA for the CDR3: TGTGCCAGCAGTGAAATGGCACAAGAGACCCAGTACTTC. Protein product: CASSEMAQETQYF.

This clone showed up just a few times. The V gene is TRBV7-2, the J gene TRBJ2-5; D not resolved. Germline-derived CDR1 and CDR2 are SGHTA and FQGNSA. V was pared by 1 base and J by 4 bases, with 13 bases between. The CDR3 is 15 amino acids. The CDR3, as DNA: TGTGCCAGCAGCTTAGATTTGCCCCCCGGAGAGACCCAGTACTTC. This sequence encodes CASSLDLPPGETQYF.

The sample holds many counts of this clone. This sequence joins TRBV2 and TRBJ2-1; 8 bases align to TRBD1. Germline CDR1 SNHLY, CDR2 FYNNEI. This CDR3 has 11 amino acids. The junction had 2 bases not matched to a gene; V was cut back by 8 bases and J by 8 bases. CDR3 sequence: CASGQGYEQFF. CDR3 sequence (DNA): TGTGCCAGCGGACAGGGTTATGAGCAGTTCTTC. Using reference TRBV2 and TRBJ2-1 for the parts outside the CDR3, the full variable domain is EPEVTQTPSHQVTQMGQEVILRCVPISNHLYFYWYRQILGQKVEFLVSFYNNEISEKSEIFDDQFSVERPDGSNFTLKIRSTKLEDSAMYFCASGQGYEQFFGPGTRLTVL.

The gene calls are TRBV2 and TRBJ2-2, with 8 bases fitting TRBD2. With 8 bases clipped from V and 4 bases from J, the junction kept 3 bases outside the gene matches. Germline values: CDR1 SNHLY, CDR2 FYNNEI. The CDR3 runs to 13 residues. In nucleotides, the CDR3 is TGTGCCAGCCGGGGGGGAGGCACCGGGGAGCTGTTTTTT. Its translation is CASRGGGTGELFF.

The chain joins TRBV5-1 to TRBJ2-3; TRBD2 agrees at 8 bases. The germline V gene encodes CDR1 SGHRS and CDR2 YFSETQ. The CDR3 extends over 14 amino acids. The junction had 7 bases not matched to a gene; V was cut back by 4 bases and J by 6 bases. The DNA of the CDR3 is TGCGCCAGCAGCATTAGCGGGGCGAGCGATACGCAGTATTTT. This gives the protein CASSISGASDTQYF. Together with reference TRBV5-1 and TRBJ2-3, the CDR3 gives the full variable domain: KAGVTQTPRYLIKTRGQQVTLSCSPISGHRSVSWYQQTPGQGLQFLFEYFSETQRNKGNFPGRFSGRQFSNSRSEMNVSTLELGDSALYLCASSISGASDTQYFGPGTRLTVL.

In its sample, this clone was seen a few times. The CDR3 sequence is CASTPSGGSYNEQFF. The CDR3 nucleotides read TGTGCCAGCACGCCTAGCGGGGGCTCCTACAATGAGCAGTTCTTC. The V and J genes are TRBV7-2 and TRBJ2-1, with TRBD2 matching 10 bases. The germline V gene has CDR1 SGHTA and CDR2 FQGNSA. The J segment lost 0 bases and the V segment lost 7 bases, leaving 3 bases of the junction unmatched. The CDR3 consists of 15 residues. Looking up the rest from reference TRBV7-2 and TRBJ2-1 gives the full variable domain: GAGVSQSPSNKVTEKGKDVELRCDPISGHTALYWYRQSLGQGLEFLIYFQGNSAPDKSGLPSDRFSAERTGGSVSTLTIQRTQQEDSAVYLCASTPSGGSYNEQFFGPGTRLTVL.

CDR3 protein: CAISKGTANTEAFF. The CDR3 nucleotides read TGTGCCATCAGCAAAGGGACAGCGAACACTGAAGCTTTCTTT. This sequence joins TRBV10-3 and TRBJ1-1, with 7 bases matching TRBD1. This CDR3 is built from 14 residues. V trimming: 6 bases; J trimming: 1 base; junction bases outside the gene matches: 5. CDR1 is ENHRY, CDR2 SYGVKD, per germline.